The 28 T cell receptor beta chains below come from one sample, sequenced in a study of OX40 agonist ivuxolimab in advanced cancers. This table comes from immunoSEQ multiplex PCR, and its TCRdb copy is limited to in-frame clones, with some not included. The sample carries 15,000 or so clones, roughly 75% recorded once. Here the sequenced sample was CD4+ or CD8+ T cells sorted from blood, taken in a trial of the OX40 agonist ivuxolimab. These receptors originate from an adult with an advanced solid tumor such as melanoma, head and neck, liver or kidney cancer.

This clone has a single count. V and J are TRBV2 and TRBJ1-2; no clear D gene. This CDR3 region has 14 residues. V was pared by 3 bases and J by 2 bases, with 10 bases between. Germline values: CDR1 SNHLY, CDR2 FYNNEI. The CDR3 nucleotides are TGTGCCAGCAGTGAGGTAATAGGGAACTATGGCTACACCTTC. Amino acid sequence: CASSEVIGNYGYTF.

This clone was seen once. The chain links TRBV5-6 to TRBJ2-1; 12 nucleotides align to TRBD1. The CDR3 covers 14 residues. Germline CDR1 and CDR2: SGHDT and YYEEEE. Unmatched junction bases numbered 5, after V lost 5 bases and J lost 8 bases. The CDR3 bases are TGTGCCAGCAGTAGGGACAGGGGGCTCGATGAGCAGTTCTTC. It encodes CASSRDRGLDEQFF.

This chain connects TRBV7-9 to TRBJ2-1; D uncertain. The CDR3 extends over 15 amino acids. V was clipped by 5 bases and J by 1 base, with 12 bases between them. Germline CDR1 and CDR2: SEHNR and FQNEAQ (reference sequence). CDR3 amino acids: CASSQDIGSYNEQFF. CDR3 nucleotides: TGTGCCAGCAGCCAAGACATTGGGTCCTACAATGAGCAGTTCTTC. Full variable domain (rest looked up from reference TRBV7-9 and TRBJ2-1): DTGVSQNPRHKITKRGQNVTFRCDPISEHNRLYWYRQTLGQGPEFLTYFQNEAQLEKSRLLSDRFSAERPKGSFSTLEIQRTEQGDSAMYLCASSQDIGSYNEQFFGPGTRLTVL.

The V gene is TRBV28, the J gene TRBJ1-5, with D possibly TRBD1 on 6 matching bases. This CDR3 spans 16 amino acids. V was trimmed by 5 bases and J by 5 bases, leaving 19 bases between them. Germline values: CDR1 MDHEN, CDR2 SYDVKM. The CDR3 sequence is CASSKPRGGGYQPQHF. CDR3 sequence (DNA): TGTGCCAGCAGTAAACCGAGGGGCGGGGGCTATCAGCCCCAGCATTTT. Complete variable domain (other parts from reference TRBV28 and TRBJ1-5): DVKVTQSSRYLVKRTGEKVFLECVQDMDHENMFWYRQDPGLGLRLIYFSYDVKMKEKGDIPEGYSVSREKKERFSLILESASTNQTSMYLCASSKPRGGGYQPQHFGDGTRLSIL.

Remarks on this clone: This specimen includes other DNA sequences encoding the same CDR3. The V and J genes are TRBV6-1 and TRBJ1-2; D not resolved. Deletions cut 2 bases from V and 0 bases from J, with 13 bases between. Germline loops: CDR1 MNHNS, CDR2 SASEGT. The CDR3 is made up of 16 amino acids. As DNA, the CDR3 is TGTGCCAGCAGTGAAAATAGCCATGCCTCTAACTATGGCTACACCTTC. This gives the protein CASSENSHASNYGYTF.

The gene calls are TRBV9 and TRBJ2-7; D gene ambiguous. The ends were cut back, 0 bases at V and 0 bases at J, with 10 bases in the middle. The CDR3 has 15 residues. CDR1 SGDLS and CDR2 YYNGEE come from the germline V gene. The CDR3 DNA reads as TGTGCCAGCAGCGTAGAACAGACTTTCTCCTACGAGCAGTACTTC. Translated, it gives CASSVEQTFSYEQYF.

This chain links TRBV5-1 with TRBJ2-3; TRBD2 agrees at 8 bases. The V and J ends lost 0 bases and 7 bases, in that order; junction bases with no gene match: 13. The CDR3 spans 17 residues. Germline V gives CDR1 SGHRS, CDR2 YFSETQ. The CDR3 coding sequence is TGCGCCAGCAGCTTGGAGTCTAGCGGGCTCCCCGCGCATACGCAGTATTTT. As protein: CASSLESSGLPAHTQYF.

As DNA, the CDR3 is TGTGCCAGCAGTCCCTTTACTAGCTACGAGCAGTACTTC. Protein: CASSPFTSYEQYF. The V and J genes are TRBV2 and TRBJ2-7; a possible D gene is TRBD2 (5 bases). The CDR3 loop spans 13 amino acids. Germline CDR1 and CDR2: SNHLY and FYNNEI. Trimming cost V 5 bases and J 3 bases, with 11 bases left between them. The full variable domain, rest sourced from reference TRBV2 and TRBJ2-7, is EPEVTQTPSHQVTQMGQEVILRCVPISNHLYFYWYRQILGQKVEFLVSFYNNEISEKSEIFDDQFSVERPDGSNFTLKIRSTKLEDSAMYFCASSPFTSYEQYFGPGTRLTVT.

The gene calls are TRBV5-6 and TRBJ2-3; 7 nucleotides match TRBD1. J gave up 0 bases and V 0 bases, and 4 bases lay outside the gene matches. Germline values: CDR1 SGHDT, CDR2 YYEEEE. CDR3 length: 16 residues. CDR3 nucleotide sequence: TGTGCCAGCAGCTTGGCACAGGGGTTTAGCACAGATACGCAGTATTTT. Its protein product is CASSLAQGFSTDTQYF.

This chain joins TRBV5-1 and TRBJ2-7; no clear D. The germline CDR1 and CDR2 sequences are SGHRS and YFSETQ. The V end was cut by 0 bases, the J end by 5 bases, with 12 bases between. This CDR3 comprises 14 residues. CDR3 nucleotide sequence: TGCGCCAGCAGCTTGGAAAGGAATTCTCACGAGCAGTACTTC. Protein product: CASSLERNSHEQYF. The variable domain in full, completed from reference TRBV5-1 and TRBJ2-7, reads KAGVTQTPRYLIKTRGQQVTLSCSPISGHRSVSWYQQTPGQGLQFLFEYFSETQRNKGNFPGRFSGRQFSNSRSEMNVSTLELGDSALYLCASSLERNSHEQYFGPGTRLTVT.

The V and J genes are TRBV28 and TRBJ2-7; 8 bases are shared with TRBD2. The CDR3 extends over 15 amino acids. Trimming removed 1 base from V and 0 bases from J; junction bases left unmatched: 2. Germline V gene data show CDR1 as MDHEN and CDR2 as SYDVKM. CDR3 sequence reads: CASSLSGGNSYEQYF. CDR3 DNA: TGTGCCAGCAGTTTATCGGGGGGGAACTCCTACGAGCAGTACTTC. Drawing the rest from reference TRBV28 and TRBJ2-7, the complete variable domain is DVKVTQSSRYLVKRTGEKVFLECVQDMDHENMFWYRQDPGLGLRLIYFSYDVKMKEKGDIPEGYSVSREKKERFSLILESASTNQTSMYLCASSLSGGNSYEQYFGPGTRLTVT.

V usage is TRBV7-9 and J usage is TRBJ1-6; D is undetermined. Looked up from germline, CDR1 is SEHNR and CDR2 is FQNEAQ (reference sequence). V shed 4 bases and J shed 10 bases, with 20 bases lying between them. This CDR3 region has 16 residues. CDR3 sequence reads: CASSSMERARGSPLHF. For the CDR3, the DNA is TGTGCCAGCAGCTCCATGGAAAGGGCCCGTGGGTCACCCCTCCACTTT.

The rearrangement links TRBV7-2 to TRBJ1-1, with a weak D call TRBD1 (6 bases). The CDR3 is made up of 15 amino acids. Trimming took off 3 bases at V and 4 bases at J, with 15 bases between the two ends. Germline assignment: CDR1 SGHTA and CDR2 FQGNSA. The chain's CDR3 is CASSLDALGATEAFF. CDR3 bases: TGTGCCAGCAGCTTGGACGCCCTGGGGGCCACTGAAGCTTTCTTT.

This clone is a singleton in its sample. The chain carries TRBV6-1 and TRBJ2-7; perhaps TRBD2 as D (5 bases). Deletions cut 4 bases from V and 3 bases from J, with 10 bases between. The germline V gene has CDR1 MNHNS and CDR2 SASEGT. This CDR3 has 13 amino acids. The CDR3 DNA is TGTGCCAGCAGTGTCGCGGGCAGCTACGAGCAGTACTTC. It specifies CASSVAGSYEQYF.

This rearrangement joins TRBV7-9 to TRBJ2-1; 7 nucleotides agree with TRBD1. The V gene end was trimmed by 10 bases and the J gene end by 5 bases; junction bases not matched to a gene: 8. The CDR3 consists of 13 residues. Germline lookup yields CDR1 SEHNR and CDR2 FQNEAQ (reference sequence). The CDR3 coding sequence is TGTGCCACAGGACAGGCGACCGACAATGAGCAGTTCTTC. Its protein product is CATGQATDNEQFF.

This clone was seen a few times. The chain recombines TRBV19 with TRBJ2-1; D gene unclear. Between the trimmed V and J ends, which lost 2 bases and 4 bases, there was a span of 12 bases. Germline lookup yields CDR1 LNHDA and CDR2 SQIVND (reference sequence). The length of the CDR3 is 15 residues. CDR3 in amino acids: CASSIPIKGYNEQFF. In DNA form, the CDR3 reads TGTGCCAGTAGTATACCCATTAAAGGGTACAATGAGCAGTTCTTC.

The chain uses TRBV27 and TRBJ2-3, with no clear D. Trimming removed 6 bases at V and 3 bases at J, with 22 bases between. The CDR3 runs to 17 residues. Germline assignment: CDR1 MNHEY and CDR2 SMNVEV (reference sequence). This CDR3 reads CASRSRAPGPKTDTQYF. The CDR3 nucleotides are TGTGCCAGCAGGTCGCGCGCTCCGGGCCCAAAAACAGATACGCAGTATTTT.

The chain couples TRBV5-1 to TRBJ2-7, with 7 bases aligning to TRBD2. The V gene's germline CDR1 is SGHRS and CDR2 YFSETQ. This CDR3 is built from 15 residues. J was trimmed by 3 bases and V by 2 bases; bases with no gene match: 8. The chain's CDR3 is CASSFPSGGVYEQYF. CDR3 nucleotide sequence: TGCGCCAGCAGCTTCCCTAGCGGAGGAGTCTACGAGCAGTACTTC.

The table lists this clone with a count of one. The rearrangement joins TRBV29-1 to TRBJ2-7, with 9 positions matching TRBD1. Germline V gene data show CDR1 as SQVTM and CDR2 as ANQGSEA. The CDR3 totals 14 residues. V lost 6 bases, J lost 0 bases, and 6 bases stayed unmatched. The chain's CDR3 is CSVRPGQGSYEQYF. CDR3 bases: TGCAGCGTCAGACCGGGACAGGGCTCCTACGAGCAGTACTTC.

This chain links TRBV5-4 with TRBJ1-2, with no clear D. This CDR3 is 14 amino acids long. The V end was cut by 6 bases, the J end by 2 bases, with 14 bases between. Germline CDR1 and CDR2: SGHNT and YYREEE (reference sequence). The CDR3 bases are TGTGCCAGCACCCCAGGACGGGAAAACTATGGCTACACCTTC. It yields the protein CASTPGRENYGYTF.

This chain connects TRBV5-1 to TRBJ2-7, with 14 bases aligning to TRBD2. In germline, CDR1 is SGHRS, CDR2 YFSETQ. V dropped 4 bases and J dropped 4; count of bases not matched to a gene: 4. The CDR3 covers 15 residues. In DNA form, the CDR3 reads TGCGCCAGCAGCCCGGGACTAGCGGGAGAATACGAGCAGTACTTC. Translation: CASSPGLAGEYEQYF.

This sequence joins TRBV4-1 and TRBJ2-5; 9 bases fit TRBD2. Looked up from germline, CDR1 is MGHRA and CDR2 is YSYEKL. The CDR3 is 18 residues long. The junction had 16 bases not matched to a gene; V was cut back by 2 bases and J by 6 bases. The CDR3 DNA reads TGCGCCAGCAGCCAATATCCGGGGACTAGCCTGGGGGACCAGACCCAGTACTTC. Its translation is CASSQYPGTSLGDQTQYF.

The chain is built from TRBV19 and TRBJ2-7; D not resolved. This CDR3 spans 13 amino acids. The V end was cut by 3 bases, the J end by 6 bases, with 12 bases between. Germline CDR1 is LNHDA and CDR2 is SQIVND (reference sequence). The CDR3 DNA follows: TGTGCCAGTAGTATGGGATTGAGAGGCGAGCAGTACTTC. Protein: CASSMGLRGEQYF.

The CDR3 DNA reads TGTGCCAGCAGTGAAGGGACAGGGGTGAGCACTGAAGCTTTCTTT. Translation gives CASSEGTGVSTEAFF. The chain recombines TRBV2 with TRBJ1-1; 9 bases fit TRBD1. This CDR3 is built from 15 residues. Germline lookup yields CDR1 SNHLY and CDR2 FYNNEI. The junction had 4 bases not matched to a gene; V was cut back by 1 base and J by 4 bases.

J is TRBJ2-1 and V is TRBV23-1, with D perhaps given as TRBD1 or TRBD2 (7 bases each). TRBV23-1 is an ORF, and what it does is uncertain. The CDR3 length is 17 residues. With 3 bases removed from V and 8 bases from J, the gap between germline ends came to 23 bases. As DNA, the CDR3 is TGCGCCAGCAGTCAGGTTGTATGGCTGGGAGGGGGCCATGAGCAGTTCTTC. It translates to CASSQVVWLGGGHEQFF.

The rearrangement joins TRBV9 to TRBJ2-7; D is uncertain. Germline assignment: CDR1 SGDLS and CDR2 YYNGEE. Trimming left V 0 bases short and J 0 bases short, with 7 bases between. This CDR3 comprises 14 residues. This CDR3 reads CASSVGQASYEQYF. CDR3 DNA: TGTGCCAGCAGCGTAGGGCAGGCCTCCTACGAGCAGTACTTC. The variable domain in full, with the rest retrieved from reference TRBV9 and TRBJ2-7, is DSGVTQTPKHLITATGQRVTLRCSPRSGDLSVYWYQQSLDQGLQFLIQYYNGEERAKGNILERFSAQQFPDLHSELNLSSLELGDSALYFCASSVGQASYEQYFGPGTRLTVT.

The V gene is TRBV4-1, the J gene TRBJ2-7; no reliable D call. There are 14 residues in the CDR3. V was cut by 4 bases and J by 0 bases, with 10 bases left in between. Germline CDR1 reads MGHRA; CDR2 reads YSYEKL. The CDR3 DNA reads TGCGCCAGCAGCCTTCAAGGCGGCTCCTACGAGCAGTACTTC. Amino acid sequence: CASSLQGGSYEQYF.

The chain joins TRBV27 to TRBJ2-1; D perhaps matches TRBD2 (6 bases). Trimming removed 4 bases at V and 3 bases at J, with 13 bases between. Germline CDR1 and CDR2: MNHEY and SMNVEV (reference sequence). There are 15 residues in the CDR3. This chain's CDR3 is CASSSAAGNYNEQFF. The CDR3 DNA reads as TGTGCCAGCAGTTCTGCGGCGGGGAACTACAATGAGCAGTTCTTC.